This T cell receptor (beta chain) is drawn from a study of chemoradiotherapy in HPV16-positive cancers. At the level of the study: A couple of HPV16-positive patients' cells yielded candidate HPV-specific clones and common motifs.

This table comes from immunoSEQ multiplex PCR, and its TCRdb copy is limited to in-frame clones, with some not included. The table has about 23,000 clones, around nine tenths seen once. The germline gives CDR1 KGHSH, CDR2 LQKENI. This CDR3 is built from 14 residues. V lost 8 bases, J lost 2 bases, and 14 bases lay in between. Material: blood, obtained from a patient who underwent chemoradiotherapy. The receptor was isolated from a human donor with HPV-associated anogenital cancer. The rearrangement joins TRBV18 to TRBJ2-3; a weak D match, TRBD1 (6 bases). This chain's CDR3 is CASRNRESTDTQYF. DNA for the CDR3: TGTGCCAGCCGGAACAGGGAGTCCACAGATACGCAGTATTTT.